Following are 5 T cell receptor beta chains from one sample sequenced in a study of T cells in Graves' hyperthyroidism and ophthalmopathy. RNA transcripts gave rise to amplified TCR beta CDR3 regions. A set of HTBI primers served as the primers for a first-round RT-PCR of the TCR CDR3. From the multiplex PCR reads, TCRdb called clonotypes with MiXCR, one entry per CDR3 protein. The sample shows about 360,000 distinct CDR3 sequences, about 12% of them seen only once. Material: blood. The receptors were sampled from a woman aged 18-29 years with Graves' hyperthyroidism.

Ten or more counts support this clonotype. This chain joins TRBV27 and TRBJ1-2; a possible D gene is TRBD1 (6 bases). V was cut by 1 base and J by 8 bases, with 11 bases left in between. CDR1 is MNHEY and CDR2 is SMNVEV in the germline V gene (reference sequence). CDR3 length: 13 amino acids. CDR3 sequence (DNA): TGTGCCAGCAGTTTATGGGGGGCAGGGGGCTACACCTTC. Protein: CASSLWGAGGYTF.

This clonotype has just a few counts. V is TRBV4-2 and J is TRBJ1-4; TRBD1 agrees at 9 bases. The CDR3 has 16 residues. CDR1 is LGHNA and CDR2 is YNFKEQ in the germline V gene. J was trimmed by 8 bases and V by 2 bases; bases with no gene match: 9. CDR3 region: CASSQWGQGFEEKLFF. The CDR3, as DNA: TGTGCCAGCAGCCAATGGGGACAGGGATTTGAAGAAAAACTGTTTTTT.

This clonotype appeared many times. The DNA for the CDR3 is TGTGCCAGCAGACCGACAGGGAACACCGGGGAGCTGTTTTTT. Translation gives CASRPTGNTGELFF. The chain links TRBV6-1 to TRBJ2-2; maybe TRBD1 (6 bases). The germline CDR1 and CDR2 sequences are MNHNS and SASEGT. The CDR3 consists of 14 residues. V lost 6 bases and J 1 base, leaving 9 bases between the germline ends.

Ten or more counts support this clonotype. CDR3 loop: CASSPSPGGVYEQYF. In DNA form, the CDR3 reads TGTGCCAGCAGTCCTTCCCCGGGAGGGGTCTACGAGCAGTACTTC. The chain joins TRBV6-1 to TRBJ2-7; 8 bases fit TRBD2. CDR1 is MNHNS and CDR2 is SASEGT in the germline V gene. The J segment lost 3 bases and the V segment lost 5 bases, leaving 9 bases of the junction unmatched. There are 15 residues in the CDR3.

This clonotype came up a few times. It may be a read error: a sequence one base away is much more abundant. The chain recombines TRBV20-1 with TRBJ2-3, with D possibly TRBD2 on 6 matching bases. The germline gives CDR1 DFQATT, CDR2 SNEGSKA (reference sequence). This CDR3 has 12 amino acids. CDR3 nucleotides: TGCAGTGCTCCTACTAGCACAGATACGCGGTATTTT. It translates to CSAPTSTDTRYF.